This section outlines one T cell receptor beta chain sequence together with its context. As yet, its antigen is unknown. This sample stems from a study of OX40 agonist ivuxolimab in advanced cancers. Study as a whole: Patients' therapy was ivuxolimab, an antibody that acts as an agonist of OX40 (CD134). A male proportion of about 84% was recorded, with mean age roughly 62 years and range roughly 23 to 85. Partial responses were seen in three patients, one with hepatocellular carcinoma and two with cutaneous melanoma.

Points from the study as a whole: More expanded clones were found, on average, in CD8+ than in CD4+ T cells.

Sequencing was performed with immunoSEQ multiplex PCR; in TCRdb, only in-frame clones are kept and a portion is missing. Found here are roughly 120,000 clones, roughly nine tenths of them singletons; the top ten hold 0.55%. The V and J ends lost 5 bases and 5 bases respectively, with 6 bases between them. The germline V gene encodes CDR1 SGHVS and CDR2 FNYEAQ. This CDR3 has 11 amino acids. This sample comprised CD4+ or CD8+ T cells sorted from blood, obtained in a trial of the OX40 agonist ivuxolimab. The source is an adult with an advanced solid tumor such as melanoma, head and neck, liver or kidney cancer. The rearrangement joins TRBV7-6 to TRBJ2-5; D call uncertain. As DNA, the CDR3 is TGTGCCAGCAGCCCCCAGGAGACCCAGTACTTC. Its protein is CASSPQETQYF.